The present entry profiles one T cell receptor (beta chain) with its context. Antigen specificity is unknown. The entry originates in a study of OX40 agonist ivuxolimab in advanced cancers. Study information: Dose-escalation patients were diagnosed with hepatocellular carcinoma, melanoma, renal cell cancer or head and neck cancer. Prior checkpoint blockade (anti-PD-1, anti-PD-L1 or anti-CTLA-4) was permitted; over 30% had it. Males comprised about 84% of the group, whose mean age was 60 years (range roughly 20 to 85). General study points: Within 6 weeks, CD4+ and CD8+ blood T cells expanded clonally at 0.1 to 3.0 mg/kg.

Profiling relied on immunoSEQ multiplex PCR, and the TCRdb table lists in-frame clones only, not all of them. In the table there are some 72,000 clones, 85% to 95% of which are singletons. Trimming pared 2 bases from V and 4 bases from J, leaving 6 bases between. This CDR3 has 13 residues. CDR1 is MNHEY, CDR2 SMNVEV, per germline (reference sequence). Sample: CD4+ or CD8+ T cells sorted from blood, taken in a trial of the OX40 agonist ivuxolimab. The chain couples TRBV27 to TRBJ1-5, with no clear D. This receptor was identified in an adult with an advanced solid tumor such as melanoma, head and neck, liver or kidney cancer. CDR3 protein: CASSLGRNQPQHF. CDR3 nucleotide sequence: TGTGCCAGCAGTTTAGGCAGAAATCAGCCCCAGCATTTT.